The T cell receptor beta chain under discussion was sequenced for a study of cytomegalovirus exposure and HLA in healthy donors. Study-level findings and limits: For presence/absence analyses, sequencing depth was assumed to be roughly uniform across donors. A later analysis found TCR association rates differed by HLA locus, highest for DRB1 and lowest for HLA-C.

All the people who gave samples were healthy bone marrow donors. On this clone itself: Its antigen is currently unknown.

The PCR had 60 Vbeta and 13 Jbeta primers. In the authors' workflow: Some 9.9 million of some 80 million unique TCR beta chains were shared, per a later count. TCRdb keeps only in-frame clones here, not all; method: immunoSEQ multiplex PCR. The D gene and trimming were derived from the DNA, and the V and J assignments and clone size from that table. The table lists more than 75,000 clones, approximately 81% of them singletons. The CDR3 is 16 amino acids. Per the germline V gene, CDR1 is LNHDA and CDR2 is SQIVND (reference sequence). V gave up 5 bases and J gave up 5 bases; unmatched junction bases: 12.

This rearrangement joins TRBV19 to TRBJ1-5, with TRBD1 matching over 7 bases. The sample consisted of PBMCs. This TCR came from a woman in her forties or fifties in good health and CMV-seropositive. CDR3 in DNA: TGTGCCAGTAGTCCCTGGACAGGAGGACACTATCAGCCCCAGCATTTT. Translated: CASSPWTGGHYQPQHF. Complete variable domain (other parts from reference TRBV19 and TRBJ1-5): DGGITQSPKYLFRKEGQNVTLSCEQNLNHDAMYWYRQDPGQGLRLIYYSQIVNDFQKGDIAEGYSVSREKKESFPLTVTSAQKNPTAFYLCASSPWTGGHYQPQHFGDGTRLSIL.